The 9 T cell receptor beta chains below come from one sample, sequenced in a study of tumor-infiltrating lymphocytes in localized non-small cell lung cancer. The data were produced by immunoSEQ multiplex PCR, yet TCRdb's version contains in-frame clones alone and is incomplete. The data hold thousands of clones, with roughly 69% observed a single time. Source material: uninvolved lung tissue not adjacent to the tumor. The receptor source for this set is a human donor with non-small cell lung cancer.

The chain uses TRBV6-4 and TRBJ2-2, with 9 positions matching TRBD2. The V segment lost 3 bases and the J segment 7 bases; nucleotides outside the gene matches: 6. Germline CDR1 and CDR2: MRHNA and SNTAGT. The CDR3 runs 15 residues. The CDR3: CASSESSGSGGELFF. The CDR3, as DNA: TGTGCCAGCAGTGAGAGTAGCGGGAGCGGCGGGGAGCTGTTTTTT.

J is TRBJ2-7 and V is TRBV30; 10 nucleotides align to TRBD2. The CDR3 extends over 14 amino acids. In germline, CDR1 is GTSNPN, CDR2 SVGIG (reference sequence). The V and J ends lost 1 base and 4 bases, in that order; junction bases with no gene match: 4. The CDR3: CAWSGTSGVYEQYF. The CDR3 DNA reads TGTGCCTGGAGTGGGACTAGCGGAGTTTACGAGCAGTACTTC.

The chain recombines TRBV19 with TRBJ2-5; the match to TRBD1 covers 7 bases. From germline, CDR1 is LNHDA and CDR2 SQIVND (reference sequence). With V trimmed by 5 bases and J by 5 bases, 14 bases remained unmatched. The CDR3 is 16 amino acids. CDR3 nucleotide sequence: TGTGCCAGTAGTCCTCGGGACAGACATTCGGGTGAGACCCAGTACTTC. It codes for CASSPRDRHSGETQYF.

The V gene is TRBV7-2, the J gene TRBJ2-7; D unclear. This CDR3 spans 12 amino acids. The germline V gene encodes CDR1 SGHTA and CDR2 FQGNSA. V lost 5 bases and J 3 bases, leaving 8 bases between the germline ends. This CDR3 reads CASSPGLYEQYF. The CDR3 region has the DNA TGTGCCAGCAGCCCGGGCCTCTACGAGCAGTACTTC.

This clone was seen just once. V is TRBV7-2 and J is TRBJ2-5; D perhaps matches TRBD1 (6 bases). The V gene lost 5 bases and the J gene lost 7 bases, with 17 bases spanning the gap. The germline V gene has CDR1 SGHTA and CDR2 FQGNSA. The CDR3 spans 14 residues. This chain's CDR3 is CASSNLQGSGTQYF. CDR3 sequence (DNA): TGTGCCAGCAGCAATCTCCAGGGGTCGGGGACCCAGTACTTC.

This clone is medium-sized (0.01 to 0.1%) by share. The chain links TRBV29-1 to TRBJ2-7; 8 bases are a match to TRBD2. Germline V gives CDR1 SQVTM, CDR2 ANQGSEA. J gave up 0 bases and V 7 bases, and 8 bases lay outside the gene matches. The CDR3 covers 14 residues. The CDR3: CSAVAAGVSYEQYF. The CDR3 coding sequence is TGCAGCGCCGTAGCAGCGGGGGTCTCCTACGAGCAGTACTTC.

This clone was counted only a few times. This chain uses TRBV5-1 with TRBJ2-2; the match to TRBD2 covers 9 bases. Germline V gives CDR1 SGHRS, CDR2 YFSETQ. The J segment lost 7 bases and the V segment lost 2 bases, leaving 9 bases of the junction unmatched. This CDR3 has 16 amino acids. The CDR3: CASSFSVAGGVGELFF. The CDR3 nucleotides are TGCGCCAGCAGCTTCTCTGTCGCGGGAGGGGTCGGGGAGCTGTTTTTT.

V gene TRBV9 combines with J gene TRBJ2-7; 7 bases match TRBD2. The CDR3 runs 15 residues. Germline trimming cut 0 bases from V and 1 base from J; bases unmatched to any gene: 4. The germline CDR1 and CDR2 sequences are SGDLS and YYNGEE. Here the CDR3 reads CASSVAPSGSYEQYF. In DNA, the CDR3 is TGTGCCAGCAGCGTAGCGCCTAGCGGATCCTACGAGCAGTACTTC.

This clone has only a few counts. The chain employs TRBV7-6 and TRBJ2-3, with 13 bases matching TRBD2. Germline assignment: CDR1 SGHVS and CDR2 FNYEAQ. This CDR3 spans 15 amino acids. After removal of 3 bases from V and 4 bases from J, the junction contained 1 base not matched to a gene. The CDR3 region is CASSLGLAGPDTQYF. The CDR3 DNA reads TGTGCCAGCAGCTTGGGACTAGCGGGGCCAGATACGCAGTATTTT.